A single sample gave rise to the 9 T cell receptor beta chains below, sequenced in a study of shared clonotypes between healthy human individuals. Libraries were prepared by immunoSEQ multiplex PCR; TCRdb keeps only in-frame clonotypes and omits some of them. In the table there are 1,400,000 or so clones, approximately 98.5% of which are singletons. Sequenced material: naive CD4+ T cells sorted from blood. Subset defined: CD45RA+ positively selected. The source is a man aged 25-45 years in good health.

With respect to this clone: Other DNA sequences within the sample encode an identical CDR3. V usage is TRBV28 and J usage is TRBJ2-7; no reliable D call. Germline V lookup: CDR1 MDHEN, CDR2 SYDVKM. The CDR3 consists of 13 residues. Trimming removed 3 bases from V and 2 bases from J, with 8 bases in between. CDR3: CASSLLGPYEQYF. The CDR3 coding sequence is TGTGCCAGCAGTTTGTTGGGCCCCTACGAGCAGTACTTC. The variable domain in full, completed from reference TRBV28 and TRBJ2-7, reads DVKVTQSSRYLVKRTGEKVFLECVQDMDHENMFWYRQDPGLGLRLIYFSYDVKMKEKGDIPEGYSVSREKKERFSLILESASTNQTSMYLCASSLLGPYEQYFGPGTRLTVT.

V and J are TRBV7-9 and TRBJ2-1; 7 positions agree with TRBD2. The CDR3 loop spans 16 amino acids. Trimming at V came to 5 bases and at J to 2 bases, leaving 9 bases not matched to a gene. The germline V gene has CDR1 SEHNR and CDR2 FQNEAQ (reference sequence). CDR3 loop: CASSTRGLGTYNEQFF. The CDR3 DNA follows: TGTGCCAGCAGCACCCGCGGACTAGGCACCTACAATGAGCAGTTCTTC.

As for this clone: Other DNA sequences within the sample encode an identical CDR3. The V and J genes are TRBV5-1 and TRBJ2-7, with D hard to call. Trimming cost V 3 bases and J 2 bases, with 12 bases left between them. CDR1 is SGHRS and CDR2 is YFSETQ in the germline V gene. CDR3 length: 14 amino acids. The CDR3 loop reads CASSSRTVTYEQYF. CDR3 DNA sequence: TGCGCCAGCAGCTCGAGGACGGTAACCTACGAGCAGTACTTC.

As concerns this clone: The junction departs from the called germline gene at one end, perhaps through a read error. The CDR3 sequence: CASSSPPDQTSGDNTGELFF. The CDR3 DNA sequence: TGTGCTAGCAGCTCCCCCCCAGACCAGACTAGCGGAGATAACACCGGGGAGCTGTTTTTT. This chain uses TRBV7-7 with TRBJ2-2; 9 bases align to TRBD2. Germline V lookup: CDR1 SSHAT, CDR2 FNYEAQ (reference sequence). This CDR3 contains 20 residues.

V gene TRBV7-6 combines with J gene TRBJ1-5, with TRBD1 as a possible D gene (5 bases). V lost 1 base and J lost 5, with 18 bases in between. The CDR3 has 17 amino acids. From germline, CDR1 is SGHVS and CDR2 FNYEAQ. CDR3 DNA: TGTGCCAGCAGCTTAGAGGCAGGGCCAGGGAACTATCAGCCCCAGCATTTT. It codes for CASSLEAGPGNYQPQHF.

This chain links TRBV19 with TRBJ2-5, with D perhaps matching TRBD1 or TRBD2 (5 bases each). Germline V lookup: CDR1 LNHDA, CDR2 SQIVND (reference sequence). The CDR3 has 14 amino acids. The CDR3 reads CASGSRAEEGTQYF. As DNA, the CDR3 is TGTGCGTCCGGTTCCAGGGCGGAAGAGGGGACCCAGTACTTC.

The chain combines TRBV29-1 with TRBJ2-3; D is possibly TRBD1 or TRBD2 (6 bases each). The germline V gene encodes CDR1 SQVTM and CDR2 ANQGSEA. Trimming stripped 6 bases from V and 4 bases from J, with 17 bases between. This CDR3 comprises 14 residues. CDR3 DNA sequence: TGCAGCGTCCGCAACCCGGGGGCGTCAGATACGCAGTATTTT. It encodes CSVRNPGASDTQYF.

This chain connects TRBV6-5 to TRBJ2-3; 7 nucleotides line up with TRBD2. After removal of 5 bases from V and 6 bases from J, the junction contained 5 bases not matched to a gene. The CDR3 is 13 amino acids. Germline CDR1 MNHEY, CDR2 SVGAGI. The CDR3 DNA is TGTGCCAGCAGTCCAGGGAGGGCGGATACGCAGTATTTT. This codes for CASSPGRADTQYF.

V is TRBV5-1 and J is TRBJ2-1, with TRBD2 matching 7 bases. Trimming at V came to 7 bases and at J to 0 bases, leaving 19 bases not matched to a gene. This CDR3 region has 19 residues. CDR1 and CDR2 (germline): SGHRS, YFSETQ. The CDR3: CASFPKTMTSTDSYNEQFF. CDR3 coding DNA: TGCGCCAGCTTCCCTAAGACCATGACTAGCACAGACTCCTACAATGAGCAGTTCTTC. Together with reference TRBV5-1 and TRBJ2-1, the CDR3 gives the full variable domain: KAGVTQTPRYLIKTRGQQVTLSCSPISGHRSVSWYQQTPGQGLQFLFEYFSETQRNKGNFPGRFSGRQFSNSRSEMNVSTLELGDSALYLCASFPKTMTSTDSYNEQFFGPGTRLTVL.